These 4 T cell receptor beta chains originate from one sample sequenced in a study of human T cells and chemical hapten exposure. In TCRdb, the RACE reads were re-called with MiXCR into one record per CDR3 protein. The table shows more than 100,000 distinct CDR3 sequences, with around 11% occurring only once. Sample time point: patch test 3, about 24 weeks after DPC sensitization. Described treatment: therapeutic diphenylcyclopropenone sensitization with weekly scalp DPC. The specimen comprised whole blood, sampled in connection with sensitization to the hapten diphenylcyclopropenone (DPC). These receptors all come from a woman aged 45 to 65 with alopecia areata. Some clones in this sample may be carry-over from other donors' samples.

This clonotype was seen a few times. V gene TRBV29-1 combines with J gene TRBJ1-2, with D uncertain. Trimming stripped 7 bases from V and 4 bases from J, with 13 bases between. Germline V CDR1 and CDR2: SQVTM, ANQGSEA. The CDR3 spans 12 residues. CDR3 bases: TGCAGCGGGCGACATGGATCCTATGGCTACACCTTC. Translation gives CSGRHGSYGYTF.

This clonotype was recorded many times. This sequence joins TRBV9 and TRBJ2-7; 10 bases agree with TRBD2. V lost 0 bases to trimming and J lost 7 bases; unmatched junction nucleotides: 7. CDR3 size: 15 residues. Looked up from germline, CDR1 is SGDLS and CDR2 is YYNGEE. CDR3: CASSVDQREGREQYF. The CDR3 DNA follows: TGTGCCAGCAGCGTAGACCAGCGGGAGGGCCGAGAGCAGTACTTC.

This clonotype was counted at least ten times. The chain carries TRBV7-2 and TRBJ2-7; 8 positions agree with TRBD2. J gave up 5 bases and V 1 base, and 7 bases lay outside the gene matches. The CDR3 runs 15 residues. CDR1 is SGHTA, CDR2 FQGNSA, per germline. Written as DNA, the CDR3 is TGTGCCAGCAGCTTAGGCGGGGGTAGCGGGAACGAGCAGTACTTC. Its protein product is CASSLGGGSGNEQYF.

There are many counts of this clonotype. The chain is built from TRBV6-2 or TRBV6-3 and TRBJ2-5; D not resolved. This CDR3 is built from 12 residues. V lost 5 bases, J lost 0 bases, and 4 bases lay in between. Germline V gives CDR1 MNHEY, CDR2 SVGEGT. CDR3 DNA sequence: TGTGCCAGCAGTCGCTACCAAGAGACCCAGTACTTC. This codes for CASSRYQETQYF.